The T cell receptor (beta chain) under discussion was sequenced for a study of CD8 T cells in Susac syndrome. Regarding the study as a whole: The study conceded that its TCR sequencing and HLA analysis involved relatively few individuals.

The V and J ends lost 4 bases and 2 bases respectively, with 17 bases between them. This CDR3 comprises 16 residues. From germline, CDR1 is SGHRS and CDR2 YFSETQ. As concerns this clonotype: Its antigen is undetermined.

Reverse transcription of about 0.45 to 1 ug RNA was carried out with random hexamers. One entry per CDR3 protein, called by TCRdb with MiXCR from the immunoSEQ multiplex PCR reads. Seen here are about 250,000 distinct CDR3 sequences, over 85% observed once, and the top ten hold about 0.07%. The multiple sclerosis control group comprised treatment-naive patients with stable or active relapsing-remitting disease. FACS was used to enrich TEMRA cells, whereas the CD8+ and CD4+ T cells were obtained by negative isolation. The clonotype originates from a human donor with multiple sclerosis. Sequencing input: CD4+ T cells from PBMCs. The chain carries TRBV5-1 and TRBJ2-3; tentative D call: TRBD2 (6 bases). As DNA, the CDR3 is TGCGCCAGCAGCCCCCGGGCGGGACCAAACACAGATACGCAGTATTTT. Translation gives CASSPRAGPNTDTQYF.